This T cell receptor beta chain was profiled in a study of T cells in Graves' hyperthyroidism and ophthalmopathy (dated by TCRdb to between 2018 and 2021). Background for the entire study: Peripheral blood samples were taken at initial diagnosis, before any treatment was given. To identify distinguishing TCR V-J signatures, a discovery cohort of 100 patients was used, comprising 43 with Graves' ophthalmopathy and some 60 with stable Graves' hyperthyroidism. Prospective prediction of ophthalmopathy was tested in an independent validation cohort consisting of some 19 hyperthyroidism patients and more than 15 patients who later progressed to ophthalmopathy. For training and testing, the roughly 93 patients in the discovery cohort were randomly divided in a 7:3 ratio. In more than 5 Graves' hyperthyroidism patients, the study also compared T-cell repertoires from thyroid tissue with T-cell repertoires from blood. After sampling, hyperthyroidism patients received methimazole starting at 30 mg daily, and ophthalmopathy patients received high-dose intravenous methylprednisolone. The paper reports TCR Vbeta CDR3 sequencing of some 140 peripheral blood samples: around 41 ophthalmopathy, under 80 hyperthyroidism and roughly 17 progressor patients.

Amplification of TCR beta CDR3 regions was carried out from RNA transcripts. For the first round of RT-PCR on the TCR CDR3, the HTBI primer set was used together with the Qiagen OneStep RT-PCR kit. A second multiplex PCR round built the libraries, followed by size selection and purification. Sequencing of the libraries was done on an Illumina HiSeq2000 using paired-end 100 bp reads. On the authors' methods: SOAPnuke was used to process the raw data, throwing out any read that contained adapters or uncalled bases, had a mean Phred below 15, or lacked an exact constant-primer or identifier match. COPE v1.2.5 was used to merge the high-quality paired reads, and each unique nucleotide sequence was defined as a clonotype. Clonotypes were aligned to IMGT TRBV, TRBD and TRBJ reference segments using MiTCR v1.1. Only V-J combinations with frequency above 0.0001, covering roughly 99% of repertoires, were analysed. A TCS score was defined as the ratio of F50 (clonal expansion) to E x V (chaos), with BLOSUM62-based TCRdist applied between CDR3 peptides within each V-J. Welch's t-statistics and random forest reduced roughly 540 V-J features to fewer than 15, which were used in a naive Bayes classifier (R e1071). Starting from the raw public reads, TCRdb applied fastp trimming at Q25, assembled clones with MiXCR and retained in-frame beta chains. Identical CDR3 proteins give one entry, which carries the most common genes and DNA. These V and J calls derive from TCRdb rather than the authors' analysis. Here the sample has a few hundred thousand distinct CDR3 sequences; approximately 15% occur a single time. The ten largest clones take up 5.3% of the sample.

What the authors observed across the whole study: Most expanded thyroid clonotypes (frequency above 0.001) were also detected in blood, a finding suggesting that blood repertoires may reflect thyroid immune responses. During validation, the model predicted progression to ophthalmopathy a median of about 6.5 months ahead of onset, with approximately 71% sensitivity and 72.22% specificity. In cross-validation, a model built on a 13 V-J signature told ophthalmopathy apart from stable hyperthyroidism with 87.88% sensitivity and 81% to 82% specificity, and in testing the same model reached 80%/75%. Sample size was not statistically predetermined, and investigators were not blinded to group allocation.

This clonotype was picked up many times. The antigen it recognizes is unknown. No per-base quality is available; no much larger clone lies one base away. CDR1 and CDR2, looked up from the germline V gene, are SGHAT and FQNNGV. The CDR3 goes from the cysteine to the phenylalanine over 14 residues. Only CDR3 DNA is held: 42 bases, read in frame from base 1. Trimming removed 2 bases from V and 1 base from J, leaving 8 bases between the germline ends. Stable Graves' hyperthyroidism was defined as the absence of progression to ophthalmopathy over 18 months of follow-up. Hyperthyroidism patients were newly diagnosed, with disease duration under 2 months, and aged 18 to 65 years. Any patient with an uncontrolled infection, another autoimmune disease, pregnancy or lactation was excluded. Diagnoses were established on the basis of clinical symptoms, serum thyroxine and TRAb, thyroid ultrasound, and orbital computed tomography. PBMCs were isolated from more than 9 ml of fresh peripheral blood by Ficoll-Paque density gradient centrifugation. Total RNA was extracted with Trizol reagent, and quality was checked on an Agilent 2100 Bioanalyzer.

The chain is made from TRBV11-2 and TRBJ2-5; possibly the D gene is TRBD2, per 6 matching bases. The sequenced sample consisted of blood. The TCR sequence derives from a woman under 30 with Graves' hyperthyroidism. CDR3 loop: CASSLLAAQETQYF. The DNA reads as follows: TGTGCCAGCAGCTTATTAGCGGCCCAAGAGACCCAGTACTTC.